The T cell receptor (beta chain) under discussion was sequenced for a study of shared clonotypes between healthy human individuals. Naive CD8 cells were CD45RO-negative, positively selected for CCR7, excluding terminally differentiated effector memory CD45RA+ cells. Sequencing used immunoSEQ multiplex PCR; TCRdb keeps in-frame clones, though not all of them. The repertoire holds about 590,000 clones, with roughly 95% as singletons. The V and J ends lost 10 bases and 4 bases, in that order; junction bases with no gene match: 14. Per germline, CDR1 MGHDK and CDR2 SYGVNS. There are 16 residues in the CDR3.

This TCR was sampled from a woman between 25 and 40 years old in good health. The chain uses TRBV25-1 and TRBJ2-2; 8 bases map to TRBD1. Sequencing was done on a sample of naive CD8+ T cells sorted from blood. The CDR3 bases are TGTGCCATCTCTGCCGCAGGGGGCGCTGGCACCGGGGAGCTGTTTTTT. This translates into CAISAAGGAGTGELFF.